This entry lists 30 T cell receptor beta chains sequenced from one sample in a study of graft-versus-host responses after intestinal transplantation. Only in-frame clones appear in the TCRdb table, and some are missing; sequencing was by immunoSEQ multiplex PCR. The data contain more than 95,000 clones, over 75% of them singletons. What these receptors recognize is not known. The source material was unstimulated CD4+ T cells sorted from spleen or lymph node cells, sampled before intestinal transplant. These receptors all come from a human donor who received an intestinal transplant.

V is TRBV15 and J is TRBJ2-6; D is unclear. The CDR3 totals 14 residues. V lost 1 base and J lost 1, with 2 bases in between. In germline, CDR1 is LNHNV, CDR2 YYDKDF (reference sequence). The CDR3 coding sequence is TGTGCCACCAGCAGAGTTTCTGGGGCCAACGTCCTGACTTTC. As protein: CATSRVSGANVLTF. Full variable domain (rest looked up from reference TRBV15 and TRBJ2-6): DAMVIQNPRYQVTQFGKPVTLSCSQTLNHNVMYWYQQKSSQAPKLLFHYYDKDFNNEADTPDNFQSRRPNTSFCFLDIRSPGLGDTAMYLCATSRVSGANVLTFGAGSRLTVL.

The chain recombines TRBV28 with TRBJ2-2; D unresolved. Trimming took off 7 bases at V and 6 bases at J, with 15 bases between the two ends. Germline loops: CDR1 MDHEN, CDR2 SYDVKM. The CDR3 covers 14 residues. The DNA for the CDR3 is TGTGCCAGCATCTGGGGAAGGAGCTCCGGGGAGCTGTTTTTT. Amino acids: CASIWGRSSGELFF.

The chain couples TRBV5-1 to TRBJ1-1; 11 bases match TRBD1. The germline CDR1 and CDR2 sequences are SGHRS and YFSETQ. Trimming removed 4 bases from V and 5 bases from J; junction bases left unmatched: 10. The CDR3 sequence is 16 residues long. The CDR3 bases are TGCGCCAGCAGCCCCGGGACAGGGGGAGTAGGTACTGAAGCTTTCTTT. Translation gives CASSPGTGGVGTEAFF.

The rearrangement uses TRBV19 and TRBJ1-1; no clear D. The germline V gene has CDR1 LNHDA and CDR2 SQIVND (reference sequence). V gave up 5 bases and J gave up 1 base, with 8 bases separating them. The length of the CDR3 is 13 residues. CDR3 loop: CASSEAQNTEAFF. CDR3 in DNA: TGTGCCAGTAGTGAGGCGCAGAACACTGAAGCTTTCTTT. Supplemented by reference TRBV19 and TRBJ1-1, the full variable domain reads DGGITQSPKYLFRKEGQNVTLSCEQNLNHDAMYWYRQDPGQGLRLIYYSQIVNDFQKGDIAEGYSVSREKKESFPLTVTSAQKNPTAFYLCASSEAQNTEAFFGQGTRLTVV.

Comment on this clone: At one boundary the junction diverges from the germline segment, which might be a read error. Other nucleotide sequences in the sample specify the same CDR3. V usage is TRBV10-2 and J usage is TRBJ1-5; D unresolved. Germline V lookup: CDR1 WSHSY, CDR2 SAAADI. The CDR3 consists of 15 residues. The CDR3 nucleotides read TGCGCCAGCAGTGACGTGGCAGCGGGTCCTCAGCCCCAGCACTTT. Its translation: CASSDVAAGPQPQHF.

This chain links TRBV12-5 with TRBJ2-5; a weak D match, TRBD2 (6 bases). V was clipped by 3 bases and J by 2 bases, with 10 bases between them. CDR1 is LGHNT, CDR2 FRNRAP, per germline. This CDR3 is built from 14 residues. Here the CDR3 reads CASGFLGLQETQYF. The CDR3 DNA is TGTGCTAGTGGTTTCCTGGGACTTCAAGAGACCCAGTACTTC.

J is TRBJ1-1 and V is TRBV7-9, with D perhaps TRBD1 (6 bases). Germline V gene lookup returns CDR1 SEHNR and CDR2 FQNEAQ (reference sequence). The V end lost 1 base, the J end lost 4 bases, and 13 bases lay between the germline ends. CDR3 size: 15 residues. The CDR3 loop is CASSLGYGGPTEAFF. The CDR3 DNA reads TGTGCCAGCAGCTTAGGCTACGGGGGGCCCACTGAAGCTTTCTTT.

The chain uses TRBV27 and TRBJ1-5; 7 bases map to TRBD1. CDR1 and CDR2 (germline): MNHEY, SMNVEV (reference sequence). The CDR3 totals 21 residues. V lost 6 bases and J lost 2; bases outside the gene matches: 25. The CDR3, as DNA: TGTGCCAGCAGCCCCTACCCTGGACAGGTCGCTCTACTGGTAGGCAATCAGCCCCAGCATTTT. Residues: CASSPYPGQVALLVGNQPQHF.

V and J are TRBV29-1 and TRBJ2-7; no clear D gene. Germline V lookup: CDR1 SQVTM, CDR2 ANQGSEA. The CDR3 runs to 14 residues. Trimming cost V 2 bases and J 6 bases, with 17 bases left between them. DNA of the CDR3: TGCAGCGTTGAAACCGGGTTCTCCAGTTTCGAGCAGTACTTC. It yields the protein CSVETGFSSFEQYF.

The J gene is TRBJ2-5, the V gene TRBV2, with D possibly matching TRBD2 (6 bases). This CDR3 contains 12 residues. The V end lost 7 bases, the J end lost 4 bases, and 10 bases lay between the germline ends. Germline V gene data show CDR1 as SNHLY and CDR2 as FYNNEI. The CDR3 loop is CASTLGGETQYF. In DNA, the CDR3 is TGTGCCAGCACTCTCGGGGGAGAGACCCAGTACTTC.

A few counts support this clone. The V call is TRBV5-1, the J call TRBJ2-5; D unclear. Germline assignment: CDR1 SGHRS and CDR2 YFSETQ. V was pared by 7 bases and J by 4 bases, with 11 bases between. The CDR3 covers 12 residues. Here the CDR3 reads CASRVMGETQYF. The CDR3 coding sequence is TGCGCCAGCCGAGTAATGGGAGAGACCCAGTACTTC. The whole variable domain, filled in from reference TRBV5-1 and TRBJ2-5, reads KAGVTQTPRYLIKTRGQQVTLSCSPISGHRSVSWYQQTPGQGLQFLFEYFSETQRNKGNFPGRFSGRQFSNSRSEMNVSTLELGDSALYLCASRVMGETQYFGPGTRLLVL.

The chain combines TRBV7-2 with TRBJ2-7; 8 nucleotides agree with TRBD1. Germline assignment: CDR1 SGHTA and CDR2 FQGNSA. The trim removed 1 base at V and 2 bases at J, leaving 4 bases unmatched. The CDR3 has 15 residues. CDR3 bases: TGTGCCAGCAGCTTAGGCCGACAGGGGCCCTACGAGCAGTACTTC. This gives the protein CASSLGRQGPYEQYF.

The V call is TRBV2, the J call TRBJ1-2; D unclear. Germline V gene lookup returns CDR1 SNHLY and CDR2 FYNNEI. The CDR3 spans 12 residues. Trimming took 3 bases from V and 6 from J, leaving 8 bases between them. The CDR3 DNA is TGTGCCAGCAGTGAGCAAAGCAATGGCTACACCTTC. It translates to CASSEQSNGYTF. Variable domain in full (rest from reference TRBV2 and TRBJ1-2): EPEVTQTPSHQVTQMGQEVILRCVPISNHLYFYWYRQILGQKVEFLVSFYNNEISEKSEIFDDQFSVERPDGSNFTLKIRSTKLEDSAMYFCASSEQSNGYTFGSGTRLTVV.

This chain connects TRBV11-2 to TRBJ1-4; perhaps TRBD1 as D (6 bases). The V end was cut by 5 bases, the J end by 4 bases, with 11 bases between. The CDR3 extends over 14 amino acids. Germline V CDR1 and CDR2: SGHAT, FQNNGV. In DNA form, the CDR3 reads TGTGCCAGCAGCCGGCAGGGGAATAATGAAAAACTGTTTTTT. Protein sequence: CASSRQGNNEKLFF.

V gene TRBV5-1 combines with J gene TRBJ1-5; D possibly corresponds to TRBD1 (6 bases). CDR3 length: 15 amino acids. Germline V gene sequence: CDR1 SGHRS, CDR2 YFSETQ. V dropped 0 bases and J dropped 3 bases, with 10 bases sitting between them. The CDR3 protein is CASSLGTGYNQPQHF. The CDR3 nucleotides are TGCGCCAGCAGCTTGGGTACAGGGTACAATCAGCCCCAGCATTTT. Together with reference TRBV5-1 and TRBJ1-5, the CDR3 gives the full variable domain: KAGVTQTPRYLIKTRGQQVTLSCSPISGHRSVSWYQQTPGQGLQFLFEYFSETQRNKGNFPGRFSGRQFSNSRSEMNVSTLELGDSALYLCASSLGTGYNQPQHFGDGTRLSIL.

The genes are TRBV4-1 and TRBJ2-5; 10 bases line up with TRBD1. V lost 5 bases and J lost 5; bases outside the gene matches: 11. The CDR3 extends over 16 amino acids. Per germline, CDR1 MGHRA and CDR2 YSYEKL. The DNA of the CDR3 is TGCGCCAGCAGCTCCCCGCGACAGGGGGCTCGGGAGACCCAGTACTTC. Protein: CASSSPRQGARETQYF.

The V gene is TRBV27, the J gene TRBJ2-7; D perhaps matches TRBD2 (5 bases). The germline CDR1 and CDR2 sequences are MNHEY and SMNVEV (reference sequence). The CDR3 spans 13 residues. Trimming cost V 7 bases and J 6 bases, with 16 bases left between them. DNA of the CDR3: TGTGCCAGCACCCCCAGAGGGCCATCCGAGCAGTACTTC. It specifies CASTPRGPSEQYF.

The chain recombines TRBV4-2 with TRBJ2-7, with 9 bases matching TRBD1. Germline-derived CDR1 and CDR2 are LGHNA and YNFKEQ. V dropped 4 bases and J dropped 6; count of bases not matched to a gene: 10. This CDR3 comprises 15 residues. The CDR3 bases are TGTGCCAGCAGCCGCGGCGGGACAGGGAGCGGCGAGCAGTACTTC. Amino acid sequence: CASSRGGTGSGEQYF.

V is TRBV7-9 and J is TRBJ2-2; D call uncertain. CDR3 size: 14 residues. Germline lookup yields CDR1 SEHNR and CDR2 FQNEAQ (reference sequence). V lost 2 bases to trimming and J lost 8 bases, with 12 bases between them. The CDR3 coding sequence is TGTGCCAGCAGCTTATTAGGCAAACGAGGGGAGCTGTTTTTT. Translation: CASSLLGKRGELFF. The variable domain in full, completed from reference TRBV7-9 and TRBJ2-2, reads DTGVSQNPRHKITKRGQNVTFRCDPISEHNRLYWYRQTLGQGPEFLTYFQNEAQLEKSRLLSDRFSAERPKGSFSTLEIQRTEQGDSAMYLCASSLLGKRGELFFGEGSRLTVL.

This clone was observed a single time. V is TRBV28 and J is TRBJ1-2; D is unresolved. V lost 6 bases to trimming and J lost 2 bases, with 19 bases between them. This CDR3 contains 16 residues. CDR1 and CDR2 from the germline V gene are MDHEN and SYDVKM. CDR3 in amino acids: CASSEPGRLNNYGYTF. Here the CDR3 DNA reads TGTGCCAGCAGCGAGCCCGGCAGGCTCAACAACTATGGCTACACCTTC.

The chain joins TRBV6-5 to TRBJ1-3; possibly TRBD1 for D (5 bases). The CDR3 runs to 15 residues. Germline V gives CDR1 MNHEY, CDR2 SVGAGI. The ends were cut back, 3 bases at V and 4 bases at J, with 13 bases in the middle. The CDR3 loop is CASSYQGTPGNTIYF. The CDR3 DNA reads as TGTGCCAGCAGTTATCAAGGGACTCCGGGAAACACCATATATTTT.

The chain uses TRBV5-4 and TRBJ2-2; possibly TRBD1 or TRBD2 for D (5 bases each). Germline-derived CDR1 and CDR2 are SGHNT and YYREEE (reference sequence). The germline V and J ends were trimmed by 2 bases and 8 bases, with 13 bases remaining between them. The length of the CDR3 is 14 residues. The CDR3 reads CASSFRGPSGELFF. CDR3 DNA sequence: TGTGCCAGCAGCTTTAGGGGACCTTCGGGGGAGCTGTTTTTT. Variable domain in full (rest from reference TRBV5-4 and TRBJ2-2): ETGVTQSPTHLIKTRGQQVTLRCSSQSGHNTVSWYQQALGQGPQFIFQYYREEENGRGNFPPRFSGLQFPNYSSELNVNALELDDSALYLCASSFRGPSGELFFGEGSRLTVL.

The rearrangement uses TRBV18 and TRBJ1-2; weak D call: TRBD1 (6 bases). Per the germline V gene, CDR1 is KGHSH and CDR2 is LQKENI. The CDR3 totals 17 residues. The V end lost 2 bases, the J end lost 6 bases, and 22 bases lay between the germline ends. This chain's CDR3 is CASSPRSGTRERDGYTF. The CDR3 DNA follows: TGTGCCAGCTCACCAAGATCGGGGACACGGGAGCGCGATGGCTACACCTTC.

This clone has a single count. This chain joins TRBV7-2 and TRBJ2-1; possible D gene TRBD1, 6 bases. V dropped 1 base and J dropped 6 bases, with 7 bases sitting between them. The germline V gene encodes CDR1 SGHTA and CDR2 FQGNSA. CDR3 length: 13 residues. The CDR3 DNA reads TGTGCCAGCAGCTTAGACAGGGCCAATGAGCAGTTCTTC. Protein sequence: CASSLDRANEQFF. Full variable domain (outside the CDR3, taken from reference TRBV7-2 and TRBJ2-1): GAGVSQSPSNKVTEKGKDVELRCDPISGHTALYWYRQSLGQGLEFLIYFQGNSAPDKSGLPSDRFSAERTGGSVSTLTIQRTQQEDSAVYLCASSLDRANEQFFGPGTRLTVL.

In this sample, this clone turned up once. The J gene is TRBJ2-7, the V gene TRBV4-1; no reliable D call. The CDR3 is 17 residues long. V gave up 0 bases and J gave up 0 bases, with 15 bases separating them. Germline V gives CDR1 MGHRA, CDR2 YSYEKL. As DNA, the CDR3 is TGCGCCAGCAGCCAAGATAAGGTCGGCTCCCACTCCTACGAGCAGTACTTC. Residues: CASSQDKVGSHSYEQYF.

The chain combines TRBV7-9 with TRBJ2-7, with 10 bases matching TRBD1. Per germline, CDR1 SEHNR and CDR2 FQNEAQ (reference sequence). The CDR3 has 15 amino acids. Trimming cost V 4 bases and J 3 bases; bases outside gene matches: 6. CDR3 coding DNA: TGTGCCAGCAGCTCCTCGGGACAGGGGAACTACGAGCAGTACTTC. This translates into CASSSSGQGNYEQYF.

The CDR3 loop reads CASSLGGRVNEQFF. The CDR3 coding sequence is TGTGCCAGCAGTTTAGGGGGGAGGGTCAATGAGCAGTTCTTC. V usage is TRBV28 and J usage is TRBJ2-1, with 7 bases fitting TRBD2. This CDR3 is 14 amino acids long. Germline trimming cut 2 bases from V and 6 bases from J; bases unmatched to any gene: 4. Germline CDR1 and CDR2: MDHEN and SYDVKM.

This clone has only a few counts. This chain uses TRBV7-2 with TRBJ2-6; the D gene is possibly TRBD1 (5 bases). Germline V lookup: CDR1 SGHTA, CDR2 FQGNSA. The CDR3 length is 15 residues. Trimming cost V 5 bases and J 6 bases, with 14 bases left between them. The CDR3 DNA sequence: TGTGCCAGCAGCGCAGGGATGATGGTGGCCAACGTCCTGACTTTC. This encodes CASSAGMMVANVLTF.

V gene TRBV7-3 combines with J gene TRBJ2-1; weak D call: TRBD1 (6 bases). This CDR3 comprises 14 residues. Trimming shortened V by 2 bases and J by 2 bases, and 7 bases separated the two germline ends. Germline V gene sequence: CDR1 SGHTA, CDR2 FQGTGA. Here the CDR3 reads CASSLQGPYNEQFF. CDR3 bases: TGTGCCAGCAGCTTACAGGGGCCCTACAATGAGCAGTTCTTC.

This chain uses TRBV7-9 with TRBJ2-7, with D possibly TRBD1 on 5 matching bases. From germline, CDR1 is SEHNR and CDR2 FQNEAQ (reference sequence). Between the trimmed V and J ends, which lost 2 bases and 3 bases, there was a span of 8 bases. CDR3 length: 13 residues. The CDR3 here is CASSLQGGYEQYF. CDR3 nucleotide sequence: TGTGCCAGCAGCTTACAGGGCGGCTACGAGCAGTACTTC.